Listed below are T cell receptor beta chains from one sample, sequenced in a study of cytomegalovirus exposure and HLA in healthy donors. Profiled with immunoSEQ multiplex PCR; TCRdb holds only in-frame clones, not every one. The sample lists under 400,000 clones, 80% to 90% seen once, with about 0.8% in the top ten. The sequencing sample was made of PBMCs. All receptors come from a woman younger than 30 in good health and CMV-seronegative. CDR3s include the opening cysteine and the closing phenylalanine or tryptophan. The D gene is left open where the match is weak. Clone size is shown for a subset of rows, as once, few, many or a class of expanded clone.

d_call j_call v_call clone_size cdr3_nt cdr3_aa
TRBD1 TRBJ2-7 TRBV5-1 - TGCGCCAGCAGCTGGGGAGGACAGGGGGGCTCCTACGAGCAGTACTTC CASSWGGQGGSYEQYF
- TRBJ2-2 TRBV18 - TGTGCCAGCTCACCGGTGGACAGCGCGAACACCGGGGAGCTGTTTTTT CASSPVDSANTGELFF
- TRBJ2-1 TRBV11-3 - TGTGCCAGCAGCCACCGGGGGTTTGATGAGCAGTTCTTC CASSHRGFDEQFF
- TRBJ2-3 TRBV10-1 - TGCGCCAGCAGTGATAAAAGGGGATCTGGCACAGATACGCAGTATTTT CASSDKRGSGTDTQYF
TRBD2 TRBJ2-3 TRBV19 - TGTGCCAGTAGTACACTAGCGGGAACAGATACGCAGTATTTT CASSTLAGTDTQYF
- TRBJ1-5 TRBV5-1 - TGCGCCAGCAGCTTGGCTCCCGGAGGTAGCAATCAGCCCCAGCATTTT CASSLAPGGSNQPQHF
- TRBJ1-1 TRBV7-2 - TGTGCCAGCAGCTTATCCCTTGACAGGTATAGGGGTGAGTTCCGGGGAGCTTTCTTT CASSLSLDRYRGEFRGAFF
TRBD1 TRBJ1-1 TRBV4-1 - TGCGCCAGCAGTCACGGGACAGGCGACACTGAAGCTTTCTTT CASSHGTGDTEAFF
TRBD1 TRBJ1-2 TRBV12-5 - TGTGCTAACCGACAGGGAGGTTCAGCCTATGGCTACACCTTC CANRQGGSAYGYTF
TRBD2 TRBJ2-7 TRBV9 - TGTGCCAGCAGCGTCGGAGCGGGAGAAACCTACGAGCAGTACTTC CASSVGAGETYEQYF
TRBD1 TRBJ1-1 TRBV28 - TGTGCCAGCAGCCTGGGACAGGACACTGAAGCTTTCTTT CASSLGQDTEAFF
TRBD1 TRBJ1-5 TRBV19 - TGTGCCAGTCAAACTTTAGGGACAGTCAATCAGCCCCAGCATTTT CASQTLGTVNQPQHF
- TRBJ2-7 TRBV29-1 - TGCAGCGTTGAGGTTACTTCGCAGGGATCCGAGCAGTACTTC CSVEVTSQGSEQYF
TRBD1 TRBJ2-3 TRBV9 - TGTGCCAGCAGCCCGACGGGACAGGTAAAACGAGATACGCAGTATTTT CASSPTGQVKRDTQYF
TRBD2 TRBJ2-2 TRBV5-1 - TGCGCCAGCAGCCCCTGGACTAGCGGGGGGGCGAACACCGGGGAGCTGTTTTTT CASSPWTSGGANTGELFF
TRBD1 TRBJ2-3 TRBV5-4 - TGTGCCAGCAGCATCCGGGACAGGGGTATTCATACGCAGTATTTT CASSIRDRGIHTQYF
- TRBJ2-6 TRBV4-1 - TGCGCCAGCAGCCAAGATGGGGTGTTCCAGGGGGGTGCTGGGGCCAACGTCCTGACTTTC CASSQDGVFQGGAGANVLTF
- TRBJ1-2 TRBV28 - TGTGCCAGCAGTTCAGTCTATGGCTACACCTTC CASSSVYGYTF
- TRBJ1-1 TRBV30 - TGTGCCTGGAGTGAGCTACCGGGATTCGAAGCTTTCTTT CAWSELPGFEAFF
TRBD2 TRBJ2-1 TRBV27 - TGTGCCAGCAGCGGTAGCGGGCTACAGCAGTTCTTC CASSGSGLQQFF
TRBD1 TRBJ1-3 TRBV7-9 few TGTGCCAGCACCTTAACCAGGGGGCATGGAAACACCATATATTTT CASTLTRGHGNTIYF
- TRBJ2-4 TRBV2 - TGTGCCAGCAGTGAAGCGAGGATCGGTTATGCCAAAAACATTCAGTACTTC CASSEARIGYAKNIQYF
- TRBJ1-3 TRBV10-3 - TGTGCCATCGCGGGGGGAAACACCATATATTTT CAIAGGNTIYF
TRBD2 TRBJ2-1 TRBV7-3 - TGTGCCAGCAGCACTACTAGCGGGAGGACCTACAATGAGCAGTTCTTC CASSTTSGRTYNEQFF
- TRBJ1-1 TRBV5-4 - TGTGCCAGCAGCTTGCGTCCGAACACTGAAGCTTTCTTT CASSLRPNTEAFF
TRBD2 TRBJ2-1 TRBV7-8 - TGTGCCAGCAGCTTACTAGCGGGAGGGCCTCGTGAGCAGTTCTTC CASSLLAGGPREQFF
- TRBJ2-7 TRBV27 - TGTGCCAGCAGCCTAAGTACCTCCTACGAGCAGTACTTC CASSLSTSYEQYF
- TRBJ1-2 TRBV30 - TGTGCCTGTGACGGGGTATATGGCTACACCTTC CACDGVYGYTF
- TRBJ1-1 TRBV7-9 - TGTGCCAGCAGCTTAGACAGGAACACTGAAGCTTTCTTT CASSLDRNTEAFF
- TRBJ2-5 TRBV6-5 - TGTGCCAGCACCCCTCTAGACGGTCAAGAGACCCAGTACTTC CASTPLDGQETQYF
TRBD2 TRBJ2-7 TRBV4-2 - TGTGCCAGCAGCCCGACAATCCCCCGGGGGGACTCCTACGAGCAGTACTTC CASSPTIPRGDSYEQYF
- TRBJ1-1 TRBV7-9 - TGTGCCAGCAGCCCCCGGGGGATAGTGTACACTGAAGCTTTCTTT CASSPRGIVYTEAFF
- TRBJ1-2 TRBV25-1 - TGTGCCAGCAGTGATCTCTATAGTGAGGGAAATTATGGCTACACCTTC CASSDLYSEGNYGYTF
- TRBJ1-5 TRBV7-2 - TGTGCCAGCAGCCAGGGGAGCCTTTATAGCAATCAGCCCCAGCATTTT CASSQGSLYSNQPQHF
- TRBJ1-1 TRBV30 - TGTGCCTGGAGTTGGGAGGCAGGTGAAGCTTTCTTT CAWSWEAGEAFF
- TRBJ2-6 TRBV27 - TGTGCCAGCAGTTTATCGGCCGGGCAGGGGCCTGGGGCCAACGTCCTGACTTTC CASSLSAGQGPGANVLTF
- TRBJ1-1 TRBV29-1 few TGCAGCGTCGACAGGAACACTGAAGCTTTCTTT CSVDRNTEAFF
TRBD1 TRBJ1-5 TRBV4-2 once TGTGCCAGCAGCCAAGCTGGGACAGCAGGTCAGCCCCAGCATTTT CASSQAGTAGQPQHF
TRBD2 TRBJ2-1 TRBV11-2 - TGTGCCAGCACCTTGACTAGCGGGGTCAATGAGCAGTTCTTC CASTLTSGVNEQFF
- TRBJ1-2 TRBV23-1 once TGCGCCAGCAGTCAATCCGTGCCAGACTTATATGGCTACACCTTC CASSQSVPDLYGYTF
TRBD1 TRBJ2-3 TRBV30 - TGTGCCTGGAGCGGCAGGGGGTCAACAGATACGCAGTATTTT CAWSGRGSTDTQYF
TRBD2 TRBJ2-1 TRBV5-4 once TGTGCCAGCAGCCCGCTAGCGGGGTCCTACAATGAGCAGTTCTTC CASSPLAGSYNEQFF
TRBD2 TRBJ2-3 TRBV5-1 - TGCGCCAGCAGCCCCGGACTAGCGGGGGTCCGCACAGATACGCAGTATTTT CASSPGLAGVRTDTQYF
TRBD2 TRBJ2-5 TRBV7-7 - TGTGCCAGCAGCTTAGGGAAGCGGGAGTGGGAGACCCAGTACTTC CASSLGKREWETQYF
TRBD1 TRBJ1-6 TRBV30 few TGTGCCTGGAGTGCGGACAGGGGGCACGTCGGTTCACCCCTCCACTTT CAWSADRGHVGSPLHF
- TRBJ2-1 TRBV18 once TGTGCCAGCTCACCCATATTAGCGGACAATGAGCAGTTCTTC CASSPILADNEQFF